A selection of T cell receptor beta chains follows, all from one sample in a study of shared clonotypes between healthy human individuals. The assay was immunoSEQ multiplex PCR, and TCRdb's table has in-frame clones only and misses some. The profile shows roughly 490,000 clones, about 80% of them singletons. Sample: PBMCs. All receptors derive from a woman in her thirties or forties in good health. Some clones in this sample may be carry-over from other donors' samples. The CDR3 runs from the conserved cysteine through the conserved F or W. Fields, in order: V gene, D gene, J gene, clone size, CDR3 length, CDR3 protein, CDR3 DNA. A D gene is named only where the DNA matches it firmly. Some rows mark clone size as missing; the rest say once, few, many or name a class of expanded clone.

v_gene: TRBV15; d_gene: TRBD2; j_gene: TRBJ2-7; abundance: NA; len: 14; CDR3aa: CATSGIAGAYEQYF; CDR3nt: TGTGCCACCAGCGGCATAGCGGGCGCCTACGAGCAGTACTTC
v_gene: TRBV29-1; d_gene: NA; j_gene: TRBJ2-1; abundance: NA; len: 11; CDR3aa: CSVDKGGGQFF; CDR3nt: TGCAGCGTTGACAAGGGGGGCGGGCAGTTCTTC
v_gene: TRBV19; d_gene: NA; j_gene: TRBJ1-5; abundance: NA; len: 12; CDR3aa: CASSIEDQPQHF; CDR3nt: TGTGCCAGTAGTATAGAGGATCAGCCCCAGCATTTT
v_gene: TRBV30; d_gene: TRBD1; j_gene: TRBJ1-2; abundance: NA; len: 14; CDR3aa: CAWSHNRGLYGYTF; CDR3nt: TGTGCCTGGAGTCATAACAGGGGACTCTATGGCTACACCTTC
v_gene: TRBV11-3; d_gene: TRBD1; j_gene: TRBJ2-7; abundance: NA; len: 14; CDR3aa: CASSPGQGAGEQYF; CDR3nt: TGTGCCAGCAGCCCGGGACAGGGGGCAGGGGAGCAGTACTTC
v_gene: TRBV5-1; d_gene: TRBD1; j_gene: TRBJ1-2; abundance: once; len: 15; CDR3aa: CASSQQGGLDYGYTF; CDR3nt: TGCGCCAGCAGCCAACAAGGGGGCCTTGACTATGGCTACACCTTC
v_gene: TRBV5-1; d_gene: NA; j_gene: TRBJ2-5; abundance: NA; len: 14; CDR3aa: CASSLVRARETQYF; CDR3nt: TGCGCCAGCAGCTTGGTTCGGGCCCGAGAGACCCAGTACTTC
v_gene: TRBV7-7; d_gene: TRBD2; j_gene: TRBJ2-3; abundance: NA; len: 15; CDR3aa: CASSPLGGETDTQYF; CDR3nt: TGTGCTAGCAGCCCCTTGGGGGGGGAAACAGATACGCAGTATTTT
v_gene: TRBV7-8; d_gene: NA; j_gene: TRBJ1-2; abundance: NA; len: 13; CDR3aa: CASSLEDSTGYTF; CDR3nt: TGTGCCAGCAGCTTAGAGGACAGCACAGGCTACACCTTC
v_gene: TRBV2; d_gene: NA; j_gene: TRBJ2-2; abundance: NA; len: 13; CDR3aa: CASTRRNTGELFF; CDR3nt: TGTGCCAGCACCCGGCGGAACACCGGGGAGCTGTTTTTT
v_gene: TRBV6-1; d_gene: NA; j_gene: TRBJ1-1; abundance: NA; len: 13; CDR3aa: CASSDRGVTEAFF; CDR3nt: TGTGCCAGCAGTGATCGGGGAGTCACTGAAGCTTTCTTT
v_gene: TRBV4-1; d_gene: TRBD2; j_gene: TRBJ2-3; abundance: NA; len: 17; CDR3aa: CASSQVLGAGGVDTQYF; CDR3nt: TGCGCCAGCAGCCAAGTTTTGGGAGCGGGAGGTGTAGATACGCAGTATTTT
v_gene: TRBV5-1; d_gene: NA; j_gene: TRBJ1-1; abundance: few; len: 14; CDR3aa: CASSLAVGSGEAFF; CDR3nt: TGCGCCAGCAGCTTGGCGGTGGGGTCGGGTGAAGCTTTCTTT
v_gene: TRBV7-9; d_gene: NA; j_gene: TRBJ2-7; abundance: NA; len: 13; CDR3aa: CASSLDHDHEQYF; CDR3nt: TGTGCCAGCAGCTTAGACCACGATCACGAGCAGTACTTC
v_gene: TRBV11-2; d_gene: NA; j_gene: TRBJ2-7; abundance: few; len: 13; CDR3aa: CASSLRPASEQYF; CDR3nt: TGTGCCAGCAGCTTACGTCCCGCTAGTGAGCAGTACTTC
v_gene: TRBV29-1; d_gene: TRBD1; j_gene: TRBJ2-3; abundance: NA; len: 13; CDR3aa: CSASTGGTDTQYF; CDR3nt: TGCAGCGCCTCGACAGGGGGAACAGATACGCAGTATTTT
v_gene: TRBV28; d_gene: NA; j_gene: TRBJ2-1; abundance: NA; len: 13; CDR3aa: CASRRPSYNEQFF; CDR3nt: TGTGCCAGCAGGCGTCCCTCATACAATGAGCAGTTCTTC
v_gene: TRBV6-1; d_gene: NA; j_gene: TRBJ2-5; abundance: NA; len: 16; CDR3aa: CASSELGVAGQETQYF; CDR3nt: TGTGCCAGCAGTGAACTGGGCGTGGCAGGGCAAGAGACCCAGTACTTC
v_gene: TRBV10-3; d_gene: NA; j_gene: TRBJ1-1; abundance: NA; len: 16; CDR3aa: CAISESMAIYLTEAFF; CDR3nt: TGTGCCATCAGTGAGTCGATGGCCATATACCTCACTGAAGCTTTCTTT
v_gene: TRBV18; d_gene: TRBD1; j_gene: TRBJ2-5; abundance: NA; len: 14; CDR3aa: CASSPRTGGETQYF; CDR3nt: TGTGCCAGCTCACCGCGGACAGGGGGAGAGACCCAGTACTTC
v_gene: TRBV2; d_gene: NA; j_gene: TRBJ1-2; abundance: NA; len: 14; CDR3aa: CASRGDTTNYGYTF; CDR3nt: TGTGCCAGCAGGGGGGACACGACTAACTATGGCTACACCTTC
v_gene: TRBV5-1; d_gene: NA; j_gene: TRBJ2-2; abundance: few; len: 16; CDR3aa: CASSWTGTTNTGELFF; CDR3nt: TGCGCCAGCAGCTGGACCGGGACAACGAACACCGGGGAGCTGTTTTTT
v_gene: TRBV2; d_gene: NA; j_gene: TRBJ2-5; abundance: NA; len: 11; CDR3aa: CASSPQETQYF; CDR3nt: TGTGCCAGCAGTCCACAAGAGACCCAGTACTTC
v_gene: TRBV12-2; d_gene: NA; j_gene: TRBJ1-5; abundance: NA; len: 15; CDR3aa: CASRLRGYSNQPQHF; CDR3nt: TGTGCAAGTCGCTTACGGGGGTATAGCAATCAGCCCCAGCATTTT
v_gene: TRBV7-2; d_gene: TRBD1; j_gene: TRBJ1-2; abundance: NA; len: 17; CDR3aa: CASSFGEGGGAYYGYTF; CDR3nt: TGTGCCAGCAGCTTCGGCGAAGGAGGGGGCGCGTACTATGGCTACACCTTC
v_gene: TRBV27; d_gene: NA; j_gene: TRBJ2-2; abundance: NA; len: 14; CDR3aa: CASSWRGQSGELFF; CDR3nt: TGTGCCAGCAGTTGGAGGGGGCAGTCCGGGGAGCTGTTTTTT
v_gene: TRBV7-9; d_gene: NA; j_gene: TRBJ2-7; abundance: NA; len: 13; CDR3aa: CAIMDSYPYEQYF; CDR3nt: TGTGCCATCATGGACAGTTACCCCTACGAGCAGTACTTC
v_gene: TRBV19; d_gene: NA; j_gene: TRBJ1-2; abundance: NA; len: 14; CDR3aa: CASSVRMTNYGYTF; CDR3nt: TGTGCCAGTTCCGTCCGGATGACCAACTATGGCTACACCTTC
v_gene: TRBV6-5; d_gene: NA; j_gene: TRBJ2-3; abundance: NA; len: 14; CDR3aa: CATSNRGYGDTQYF; CDR3nt: TGTGCCACTTCCAACCGGGGGTACGGAGATACGCAGTATTTT
v_gene: TRBV5-1; d_gene: NA; j_gene: TRBJ2-5; abundance: once; len: 15; CDR3aa: CASSSLGWRAGTQYF; CDR3nt: TGCGCCAGCAGCTCCCTTGGTTGGCGAGCCGGGACCCAGTACTTC
v_gene: TRBV18; d_gene: NA; j_gene: TRBJ1-5; abundance: NA; len: 16; CDR3aa: CASSPPPWTFHQPQHF; CDR3nt: TGTGCCAGCTCACCCCCGCCCTGGACATTTCATCAGCCCCAGCATTTT
v_gene: TRBV11-3; d_gene: NA; j_gene: TRBJ1-1; abundance: NA; len: 13; CDR3aa: CASSEDVNTEAFF; CDR3nt: TGTGCCAGCAGCGAGGACGTGAACACTGAAGCTTTCTTT
v_gene: TRBV18; d_gene: NA; j_gene: TRBJ1-1; abundance: NA; len: 12; CDR3aa: CASSPRSTEAFF; CDR3nt: TGTGCCAGCTCCCCGAGAAGCACTGAAGCTTTCTTT
v_gene: TRBV30; d_gene: NA; j_gene: TRBJ1-1; abundance: NA; len: 13; CDR3aa: CAWSVAGKTEAFF; CDR3nt: TGTGCCTGGAGTGTGGCAGGGAAGACTGAAGCTTTCTTT
v_gene: TRBV7-2; d_gene: NA; j_gene: TRBJ2-1; abundance: NA; len: 14; CDR3aa: CASSVGPAYNEQFF; CDR3nt: TGTGCCAGCAGTGTGGGCCCGGCCTACAATGAGCAGTTCTTC
v_gene: TRBV9; d_gene: TRBD2; j_gene: TRBJ2-1; abundance: NA; len: 16; CDR3aa: CASSVGGSGGPREQFF; CDR3nt: TGTGCCAGCAGCGTAGGTGGGTCGGGAGGGCCAAGGGAGCAGTTCTTC
v_gene: TRBV19; d_gene: TRBD1; j_gene: TRBJ2-3; abundance: NA; len: 13; CDR3aa: CASRDRITDTQYF; CDR3nt: TGTGCCAGCCGGGACAGGATCACAGATACGCAGTATTTT
v_gene: TRBV11-2; d_gene: NA; j_gene: TRBJ2-2; abundance: few; len: 14; CDR3aa: CASSIRGNTGELFF; CDR3nt: TGTGCCAGCAGCATCAGGGGAAACACCGGGGAGCTGTTTTTT
v_gene: TRBV10-3; d_gene: NA; j_gene: TRBJ2-7; abundance: NA; len: 12; CDR3aa: CAISEILYEQYF; CDR3nt: TGTGCCATCAGTGAGATACTATACGAGCAGTACTTC
v_gene: TRBV7-2; d_gene: TRBD2; j_gene: TRBJ2-7; abundance: NA; len: 17; CDR3aa: CASSSPPGTSGISEQYF; CDR3nt: TGTGCCAGCAGCTCACCACCCGGGACTAGCGGGATCTCCGAGCAGTACTTC
v_gene: TRBV9; d_gene: NA; j_gene: TRBJ1-5; abundance: NA; len: 15; CDR3aa: CASSVDPGSGQPQHF; CDR3nt: TGTGCCAGCAGCGTAGATCCAGGGAGTGGCCAGCCCCAGCATTTT
v_gene: TRBV6-6; d_gene: NA; j_gene: TRBJ1-1; abundance: once; len: 15; CDR3aa: CASSYGGSELTEAFF; CDR3nt: TGTGCCAGCAGTTACGGGGGGTCTGAGTTAACTGAAGCTTTCTTT
v_gene: TRBV19; d_gene: NA; j_gene: TRBJ1-1; abundance: NA; len: 13; CDR3aa: CASSIGRNTEAFF; CDR3nt: TGTGCCAGTAGTATAGGACGGAACACTGAAGCTTTCTTT
v_gene: TRBV19; d_gene: TRBD1; j_gene: TRBJ2-1; abundance: NA; len: 19; CDR3aa: CASSIERGTGGWSYNEQFF; CDR3nt: TGTGCCAGTAGTATAGAAAGAGGGACAGGGGGCTGGTCCTACAATGAGCAGTTCTTC
v_gene: TRBV5-1; d_gene: NA; j_gene: TRBJ2-3; abundance: few; len: 17; CDR3aa: CASSLRRGDSSTDTQYF; CDR3nt: TGCGCCAGCAGCTTGCGTAGAGGGGATTCTAGCACAGATACGCAGTATTTT
v_gene: TRBV4-1; d_gene: NA; j_gene: TRBJ2-3; abundance: NA; len: 15; CDR3aa: CASSRTGPYTDTQYF; CDR3nt: TGCGCCAGCAGCCGGACCGGACCTTACACAGATACGCAGTATTTT
v_gene: TRBV28; d_gene: NA; j_gene: TRBJ2-2; abundance: NA; len: 13; CDR3aa: CASSLGATGELFF; CDR3nt: TGTGCCAGCAGTTTAGGGGCGACCGGGGAGCTGTTTTTT
v_gene: TRBV21-1; d_gene: NA; j_gene: TRBJ1-1; abundance: NA; len: 15; CDR3aa: CASSTGAPVNTEAFF; CDR3nt: TGTGCCAGCAGCACAGGGGCGCCAGTGAACACTGAAGCTTTCTTT
v_gene: TRBV7-2; d_gene: NA; j_gene: TRBJ2-7; abundance: NA; len: 11; CDR3aa: CASSLRYEQYF; CDR3nt: TGTGCCAGCAGCTTAAGGTACGAGCAGTACTTC
v_gene: TRBV9; d_gene: TRBD2; j_gene: TRBJ2-7; abundance: many; len: 16; CDR3aa: CASSVGLAGGIYEQYF; CDR3nt: TGTGCCAGCAGCGTAGGGCTAGCGGGAGGTATCTACGAGCAGTACTTC
v_gene: TRBV27; d_gene: NA; j_gene: TRBJ1-4; abundance: few; len: 16; CDR3aa: CASSLHEGGAGEKLFF; CDR3nt: TGTGCCAGCAGTCTACACGAGGGGGGCGCAGGTGAAAAACTGTTTTTT
v_gene: TRBV5-6; d_gene: NA; j_gene: TRBJ1-5; abundance: few; len: 12; CDR3aa: CASSTWDQPQHF; CDR3nt: TGTGCCAGCAGCACTTGGGATCAGCCCCAGCATTTT
v_gene: TRBV29-1; d_gene: NA; j_gene: TRBJ2-1; abundance: NA; len: 14; CDR3aa: CSVGRTVGGGEQFF; CDR3nt: TGCAGCGTCGGTCGGACTGTGGGCGGAGGTGAGCAGTTCTTC
v_gene: TRBV7-6; d_gene: NA; j_gene: TRBJ2-3; abundance: NA; len: 14; CDR3aa: CASSPGSHTDTQYF; CDR3nt: TGTGCCAGCAGCCCCGGATCACACACAGATACGCAGTATTTT
v_gene: TRBV4-3; d_gene: NA; j_gene: TRBJ2-1; abundance: NA; len: 17; CDR3aa: CASSQLLSSGSYNEQFF; CDR3nt: TGCGCCAGCAGCCAACTCTTGTCCTCCGGGTCCTACAATGAGCAGTTCTTC
v_gene: TRBV5-1; d_gene: NA; j_gene: TRBJ2-2; abundance: NA; len: 16; CDR3aa: CASSLRQGGNTGELFF; CDR3nt: TGCGCCAGCAGCTTGAGGCAGGGGGGCAACACCGGGGAGCTGTTTTTT
v_gene: TRBV5-6; d_gene: NA; j_gene: TRBJ2-5; abundance: NA; len: 14; CDR3aa: CASSTRTGSETQYF; CDR3nt: TGTGCCAGCAGCACGAGGACGGGGTCCGAGACCCAGTACTTC